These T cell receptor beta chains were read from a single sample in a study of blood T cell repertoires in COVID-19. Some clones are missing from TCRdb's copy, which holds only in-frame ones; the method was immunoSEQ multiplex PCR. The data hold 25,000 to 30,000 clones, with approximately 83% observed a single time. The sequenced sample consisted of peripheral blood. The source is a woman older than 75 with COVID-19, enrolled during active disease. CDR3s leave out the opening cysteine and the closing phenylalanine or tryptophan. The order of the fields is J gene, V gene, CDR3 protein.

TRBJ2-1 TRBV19 ASSKRLADYNEQF
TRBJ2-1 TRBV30 AWSVSTGTYNEQF
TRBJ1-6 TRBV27 ASSPPSTGKNSPLH
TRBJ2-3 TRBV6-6 ASSYCIGTRDCTQY
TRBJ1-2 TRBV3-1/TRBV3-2 ASSQAGGLTGYT
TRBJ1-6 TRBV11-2 ASSPQGQGNSPLH
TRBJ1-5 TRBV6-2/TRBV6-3 ASSYSRASNQPQH
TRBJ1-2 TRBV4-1 ASSQGEQGSYGYT
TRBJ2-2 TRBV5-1 ASSSGTKNTGELF
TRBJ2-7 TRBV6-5 ASSYGQGLYEQY
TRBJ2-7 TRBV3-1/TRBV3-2 ASSPRGLAHEQY
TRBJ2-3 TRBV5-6 ASSRNRGLSTDTQY
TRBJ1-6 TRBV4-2 ASSHISTGTGNSPLH
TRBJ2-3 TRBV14 ASSRTRTSGGATDTQY
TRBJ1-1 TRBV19 ASSARTVRTEAF
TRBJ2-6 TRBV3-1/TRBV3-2 ASSQERAGANVLT
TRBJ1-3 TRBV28 ASRTQGLGDTIY
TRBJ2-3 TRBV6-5 ASSSGQTITDTQY
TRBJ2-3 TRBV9 ASSAGTGGPDTQY
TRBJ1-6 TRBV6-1 ASSEDRFGSPLH
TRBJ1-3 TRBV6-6 ASRPRDSGNTIY
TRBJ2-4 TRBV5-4 ASSSGTGEENIQY
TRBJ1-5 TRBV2 ASSTQGLSNQPQH
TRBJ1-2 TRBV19 ASSDRASNYGYT
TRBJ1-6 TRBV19 ASSKADWVNSPLH
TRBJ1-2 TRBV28 ASSSGGGRTLIYGYT
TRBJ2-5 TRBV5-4 ASTRGGGETQY
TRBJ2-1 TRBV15 ATSLKRGTNNEQF
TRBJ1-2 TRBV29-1 SVEGGGGVYGYT
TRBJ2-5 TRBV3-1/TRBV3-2 ASSPGTSGGRETQY
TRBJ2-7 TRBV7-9 ASSSYDEQY
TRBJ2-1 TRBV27 ASRYFGQGEAEQF
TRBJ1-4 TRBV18 ASARTGVEKLF
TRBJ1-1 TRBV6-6 ASSTGSPGTEAF